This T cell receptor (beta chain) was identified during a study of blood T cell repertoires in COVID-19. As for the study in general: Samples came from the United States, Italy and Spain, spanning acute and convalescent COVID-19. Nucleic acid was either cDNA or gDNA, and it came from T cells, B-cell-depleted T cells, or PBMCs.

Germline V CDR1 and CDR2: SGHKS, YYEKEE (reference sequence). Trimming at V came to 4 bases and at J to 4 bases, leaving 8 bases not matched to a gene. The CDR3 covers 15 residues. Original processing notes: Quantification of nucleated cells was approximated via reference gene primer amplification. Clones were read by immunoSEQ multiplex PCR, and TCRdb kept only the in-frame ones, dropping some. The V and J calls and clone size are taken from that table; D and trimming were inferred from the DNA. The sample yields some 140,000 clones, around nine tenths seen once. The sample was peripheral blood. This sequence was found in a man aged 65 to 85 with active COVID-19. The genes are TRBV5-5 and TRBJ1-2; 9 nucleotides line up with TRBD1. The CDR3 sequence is CASSATGQGSYGYTF. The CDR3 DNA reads TGTGCCAGCAGCGCCACGGGACAGGGAAGCTATGGCTACACCTTC.